This T cell receptor (beta chain) was obtained from a study of T cells in localized non-small cell lung cancer. Note on this clone: Its specificity is unknown.

The method was immunoSEQ multiplex PCR; TCRdb's version includes in-frame clones alone and lacks a portion of them. The repertoire holds 25,000 or so clones, with 70% to 90% as singletons. The CDR3 covers 16 residues. The germline gives CDR1 SGHTS, CDR2 YDEGEE. Unmatched junction bases numbered 9, after V lost 0 bases and J lost 5 bases. Study-level findings and limits: For the top 100 tumor clones, a median roughly 56 also appeared in adjacent lung.

Sequences were derived from PBMCs, sampled before any cancer treatment. This TCR was recovered from a man between 40 and 70 years old with stage II lung adenocarcinoma. This sequence joins TRBV5-8 and TRBJ2-7, with TRBD2 identical over 9 bases. The CDR3 coding sequence is TGTGCCAGCAGCTTGGGGCGGGGACTAGCAGGGGACGAGCAGTACTTC. Its protein is CASSLGRGLAGDEQYF.